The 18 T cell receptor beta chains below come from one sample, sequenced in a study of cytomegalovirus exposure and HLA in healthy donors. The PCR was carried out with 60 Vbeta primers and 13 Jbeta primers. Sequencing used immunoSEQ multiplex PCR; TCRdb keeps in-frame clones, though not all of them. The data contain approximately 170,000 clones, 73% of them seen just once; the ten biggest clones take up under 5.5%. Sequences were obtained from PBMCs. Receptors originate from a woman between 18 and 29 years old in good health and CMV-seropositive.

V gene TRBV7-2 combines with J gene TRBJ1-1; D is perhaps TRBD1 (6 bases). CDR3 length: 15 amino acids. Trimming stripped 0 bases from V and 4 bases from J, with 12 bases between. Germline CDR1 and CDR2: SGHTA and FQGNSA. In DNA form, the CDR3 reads TGTGCCAGCAGCTTAGCTCAGGGAGGGGGCACTGAAGCTTTCTTT. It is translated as CASSLAQGGGTEAFF. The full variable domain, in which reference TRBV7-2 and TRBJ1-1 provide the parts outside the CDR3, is GAGVSQSPSNKVTEKGKDVELRCDPISGHTALYWYRQSLGQGLEFLIYFQGNSAPDKSGLPSDRFSAERTGGSVSTLTIQRTQQEDSAVYLCASSLAQGGGTEAFFGQGTRLTVV.

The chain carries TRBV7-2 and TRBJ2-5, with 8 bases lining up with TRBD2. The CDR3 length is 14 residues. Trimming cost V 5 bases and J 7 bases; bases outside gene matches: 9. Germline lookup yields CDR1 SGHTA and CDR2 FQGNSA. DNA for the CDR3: TGTGCCAGCAGCGAACAGCGGGGGCTCGGGACCCAGTACTTC. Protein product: CASSEQRGLGTQYF.

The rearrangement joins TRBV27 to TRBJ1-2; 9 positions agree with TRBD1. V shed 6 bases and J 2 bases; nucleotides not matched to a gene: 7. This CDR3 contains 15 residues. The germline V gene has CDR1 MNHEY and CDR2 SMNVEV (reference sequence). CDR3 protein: CASSPGQGWNYGYTF. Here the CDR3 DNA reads TGTGCCAGCAGCCCGGGACAGGGTTGGAACTATGGCTACACCTTC.

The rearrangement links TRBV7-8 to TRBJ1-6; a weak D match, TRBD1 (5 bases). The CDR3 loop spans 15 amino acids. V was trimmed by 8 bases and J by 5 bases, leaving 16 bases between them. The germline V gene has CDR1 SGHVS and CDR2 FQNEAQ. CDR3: CASREWGTDNSPLHF. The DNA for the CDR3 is TGTGCCAGCCGAGAATGGGGCACTGATAATTCACCCCTCCACTTT.

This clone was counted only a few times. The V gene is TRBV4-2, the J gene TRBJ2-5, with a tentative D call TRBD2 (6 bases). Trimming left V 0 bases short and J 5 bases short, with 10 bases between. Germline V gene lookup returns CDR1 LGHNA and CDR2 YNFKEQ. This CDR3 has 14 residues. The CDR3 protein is CASSQETGRETQYF. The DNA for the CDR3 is TGTGCCAGCAGCCAAGAGACGGGGAGGGAGACCCAGTACTTC.

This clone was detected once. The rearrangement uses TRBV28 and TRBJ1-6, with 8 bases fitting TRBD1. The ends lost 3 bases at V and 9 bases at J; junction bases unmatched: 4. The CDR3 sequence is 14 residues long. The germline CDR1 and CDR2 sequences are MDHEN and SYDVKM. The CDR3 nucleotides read TGTGCCAGCAGTTTTGCAGGGGGCGCTTCACCCCTCCACTTT. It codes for CASSFAGGASPLHF.

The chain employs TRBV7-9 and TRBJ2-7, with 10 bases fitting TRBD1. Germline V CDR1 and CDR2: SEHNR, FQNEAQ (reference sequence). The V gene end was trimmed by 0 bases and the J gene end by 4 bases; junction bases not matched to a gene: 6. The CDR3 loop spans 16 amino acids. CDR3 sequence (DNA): TGTGCCAGCAGCTTAGCTAATGACAGGGGGCTTTACGAGCAGTACTTC. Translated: CASSLANDRGLYEQYF.

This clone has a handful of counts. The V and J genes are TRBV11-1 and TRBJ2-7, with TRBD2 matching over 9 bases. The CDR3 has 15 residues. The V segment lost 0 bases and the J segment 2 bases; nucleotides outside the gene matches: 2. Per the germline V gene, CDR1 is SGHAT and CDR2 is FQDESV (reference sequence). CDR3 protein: CASSLALAGTYEQYF. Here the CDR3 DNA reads TGTGCCAGCAGCTTAGCCCTAGCGGGGACCTACGAGCAGTACTTC. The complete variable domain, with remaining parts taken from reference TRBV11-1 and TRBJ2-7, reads EAEVAQSPRYKITEKSQAVAFWCDPISGHATLYWYRQILGQGPELLVQFQDESVVDDSQLPKDRFSAERLKGVDSTLKIQPAELGDSAMYLCASSLALAGTYEQYFGPGTRLTVT.

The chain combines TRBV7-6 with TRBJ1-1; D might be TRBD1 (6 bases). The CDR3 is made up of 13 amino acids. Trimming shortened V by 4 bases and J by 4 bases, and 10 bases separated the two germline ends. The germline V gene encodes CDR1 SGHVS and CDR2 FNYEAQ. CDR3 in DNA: TGTGCCAGCAGCTATACAGGGACCACTGAAGCTTTCTTT. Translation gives CASSYTGTTEAFF.

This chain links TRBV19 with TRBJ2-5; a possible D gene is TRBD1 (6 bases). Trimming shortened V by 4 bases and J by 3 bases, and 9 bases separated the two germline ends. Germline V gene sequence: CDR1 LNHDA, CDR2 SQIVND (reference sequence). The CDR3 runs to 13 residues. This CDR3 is CASSTTGKETQYF. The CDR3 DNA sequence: TGTGCCAGTAGTACCACAGGGAAAGAGACCCAGTACTTC. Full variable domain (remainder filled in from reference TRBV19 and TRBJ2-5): DGGITQSPKYLFRKEGQNVTLSCEQNLNHDAMYWYRQDPGQGLRLIYYSQIVNDFQKGDIAEGYSVSREKKESFPLTVTSAQKNPTAFYLCASSTTGKETQYFGPGTRLLVL.

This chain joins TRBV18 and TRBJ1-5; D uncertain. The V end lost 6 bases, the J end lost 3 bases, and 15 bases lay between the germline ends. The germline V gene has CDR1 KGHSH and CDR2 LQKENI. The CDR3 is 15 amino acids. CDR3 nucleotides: TGTGCCAGCTCCTCGGGAAGGGCTACCAATCAGCCCCAGCATTTT. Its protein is CASSSGRATNQPQHF.

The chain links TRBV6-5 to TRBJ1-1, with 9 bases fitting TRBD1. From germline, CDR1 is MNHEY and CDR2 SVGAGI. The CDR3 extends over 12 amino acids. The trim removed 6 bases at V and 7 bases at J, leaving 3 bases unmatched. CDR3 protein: CASRQGASEAFF. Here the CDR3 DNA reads TGTGCCAGCAGACAGGGGGCTAGTGAAGCTTTCTTT.

Here the CDR3 DNA reads TGTGCCAGCAGCCTACTAGTTGCAGATACGCAGTATTTT. This encodes CASSLLVADTQYF. The chain recombines TRBV11-2 with TRBJ2-3, with a weak D call TRBD2 (5 bases). Germline lookup yields CDR1 SGHAT and CDR2 FQNNGV. Trimming took 5 bases from V and 4 from J, leaving 10 bases between them. This CDR3 is built from 13 residues.

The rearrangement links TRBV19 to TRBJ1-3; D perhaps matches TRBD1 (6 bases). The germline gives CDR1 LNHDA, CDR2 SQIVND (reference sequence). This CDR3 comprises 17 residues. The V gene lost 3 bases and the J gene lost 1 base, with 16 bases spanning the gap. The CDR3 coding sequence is TGTGCCAGTAGTATTAAATATTGGACAGCTTCTGGAAACACCATATATTTT. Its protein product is CASSIKYWTASGNTIYF.

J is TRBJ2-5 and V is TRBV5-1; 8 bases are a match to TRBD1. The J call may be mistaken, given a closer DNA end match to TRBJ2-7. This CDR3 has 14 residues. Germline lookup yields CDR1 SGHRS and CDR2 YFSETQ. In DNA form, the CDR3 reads TGCGCCAGCAGCTCTGTCGACAGGGGCCACGAGCAGTACTTC. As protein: CASSSVDRGHEQYF.

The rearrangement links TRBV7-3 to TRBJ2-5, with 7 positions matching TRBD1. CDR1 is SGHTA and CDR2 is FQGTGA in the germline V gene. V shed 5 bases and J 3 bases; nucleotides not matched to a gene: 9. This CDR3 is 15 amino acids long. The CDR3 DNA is TGTGCCAGCAGCCCCCTAGGGGGCGGTAAAGAGACCCAGTACTTC. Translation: CASSPLGGGKETQYF.

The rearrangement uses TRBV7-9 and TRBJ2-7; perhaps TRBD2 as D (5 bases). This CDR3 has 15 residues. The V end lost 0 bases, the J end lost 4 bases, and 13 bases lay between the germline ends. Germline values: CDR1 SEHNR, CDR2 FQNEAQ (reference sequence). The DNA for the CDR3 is TGTGCCAGCAGCTTAGCCGATAAGAGCGGATACGAGCAGTACTTC. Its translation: CASSLADKSGYEQYF.

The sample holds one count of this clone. CDR3 region: CASSRGVGSYEQYF. Written as DNA, the CDR3 is TGTGCCAGCAGCCGGGGGGTTGGCTCCTACGAGCAGTACTTC. The genes are TRBV7-6 and TRBJ2-7; 7 bases map to TRBD2. Germline trimming cut 5 bases from V and 0 bases from J; bases unmatched to any gene: 4. This CDR3 spans 14 amino acids. Germline V gene data show CDR1 as SGHVS and CDR2 as FNYEAQ.